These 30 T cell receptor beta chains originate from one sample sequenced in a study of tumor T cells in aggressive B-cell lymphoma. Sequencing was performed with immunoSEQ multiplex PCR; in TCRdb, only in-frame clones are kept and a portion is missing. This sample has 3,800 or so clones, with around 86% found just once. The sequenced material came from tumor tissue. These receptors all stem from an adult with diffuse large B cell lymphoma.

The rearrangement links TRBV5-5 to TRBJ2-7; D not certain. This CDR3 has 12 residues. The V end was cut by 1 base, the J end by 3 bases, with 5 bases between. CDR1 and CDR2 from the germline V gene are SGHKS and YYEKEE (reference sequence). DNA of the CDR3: TGTGCCAGCAGCTTGACGGGCTACGAGCAGTACTTC. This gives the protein CASSLTGYEQYF. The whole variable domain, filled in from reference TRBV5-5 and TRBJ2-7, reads DAGVTQSPTHLIKTRGQQVTLRCSPISGHKSVSWYQQVLGQGPQFIFQYYEKEERGRGNFPDRFSARQFPNYSSELNVNALLLGDSALYLCASSLTGYEQYFGPGTRLTVT.

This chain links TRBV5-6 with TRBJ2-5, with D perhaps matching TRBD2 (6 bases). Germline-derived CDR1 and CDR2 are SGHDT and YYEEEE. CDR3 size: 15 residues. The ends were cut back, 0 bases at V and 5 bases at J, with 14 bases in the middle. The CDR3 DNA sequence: TGTGCCAGCAGCTTGGTAGCGGCCGGCCGGGAGACCCAGTACTTC. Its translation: CASSLVAAGRETQYF.

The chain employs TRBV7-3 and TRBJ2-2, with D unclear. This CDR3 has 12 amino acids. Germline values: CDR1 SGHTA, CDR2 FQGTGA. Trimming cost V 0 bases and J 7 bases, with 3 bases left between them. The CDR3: CASSLTSGELFF. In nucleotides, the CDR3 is TGTGCCAGCAGCTTAACGAGCGGGGAGCTGTTTTTT.

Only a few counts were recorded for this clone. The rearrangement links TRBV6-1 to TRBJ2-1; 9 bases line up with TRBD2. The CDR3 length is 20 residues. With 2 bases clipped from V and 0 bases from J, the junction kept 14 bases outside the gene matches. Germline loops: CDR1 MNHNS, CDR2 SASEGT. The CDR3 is CASSETRLAAVVSSYNEQFF. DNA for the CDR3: TGTGCCAGCAGTGAAACAAGACTAGCGGCTGTAGTGAGCTCCTACAATGAGCAGTTCTTC.

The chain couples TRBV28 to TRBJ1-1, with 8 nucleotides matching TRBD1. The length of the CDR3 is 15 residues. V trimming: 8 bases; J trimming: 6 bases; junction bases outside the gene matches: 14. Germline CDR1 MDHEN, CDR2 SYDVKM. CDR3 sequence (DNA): TGTGCCAGCTCCGAGGACAGGGTAGTTTTCTCTGAAGCTTTCTTT. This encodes CASSEDRVVFSEAFF.

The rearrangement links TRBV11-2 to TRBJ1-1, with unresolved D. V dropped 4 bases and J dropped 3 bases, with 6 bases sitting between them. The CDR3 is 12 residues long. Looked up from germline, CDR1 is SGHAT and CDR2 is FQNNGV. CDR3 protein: CASSYSYTEAFF. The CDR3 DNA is TGTGCCAGCAGCTACTCGTACACTGAAGCTTTCTTT.

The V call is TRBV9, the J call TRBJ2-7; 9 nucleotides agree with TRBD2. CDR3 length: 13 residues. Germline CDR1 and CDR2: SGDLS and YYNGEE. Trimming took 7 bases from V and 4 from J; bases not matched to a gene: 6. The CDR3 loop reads CASAVSGGYEQYF. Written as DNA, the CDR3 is TGTGCCAGCGCCGTTAGCGGGGGTTACGAGCAGTACTTC. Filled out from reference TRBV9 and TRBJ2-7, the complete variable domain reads DSGVTQTPKHLITATGQRVTLRCSPRSGDLSVYWYQQSLDQGLQFLIQYYNGEERAKGNILERFSAQQFPDLHSELNLSSLELGDSALYFCASAVSGGYEQYFGPGTRLTVT.

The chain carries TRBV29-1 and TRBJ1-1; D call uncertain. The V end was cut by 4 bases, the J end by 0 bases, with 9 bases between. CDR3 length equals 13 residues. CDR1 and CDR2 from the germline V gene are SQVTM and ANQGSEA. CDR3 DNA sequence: TGCAGCGTTGTGAGGAGAGTGAACACTGAAGCTTTCTTT. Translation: CSVVRRVNTEAFF.

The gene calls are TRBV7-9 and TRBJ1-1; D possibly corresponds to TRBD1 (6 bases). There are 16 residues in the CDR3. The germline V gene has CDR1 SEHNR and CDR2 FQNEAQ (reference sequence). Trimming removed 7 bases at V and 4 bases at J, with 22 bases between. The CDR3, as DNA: TGTGCCAGCACCGTAACAGGGAGGGGCGCGGTCACTGAAGCTTTCTTT. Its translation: CASTVTGRGAVTEAFF.

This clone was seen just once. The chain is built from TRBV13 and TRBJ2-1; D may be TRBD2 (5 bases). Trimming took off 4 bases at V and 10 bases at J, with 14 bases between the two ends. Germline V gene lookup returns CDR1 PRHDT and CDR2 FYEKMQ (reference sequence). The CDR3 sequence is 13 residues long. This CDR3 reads CASSWWTGFEQFF. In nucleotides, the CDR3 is TGTGCCAGCAGCTGGTGGACTGGATTCGAGCAGTTCTTC.

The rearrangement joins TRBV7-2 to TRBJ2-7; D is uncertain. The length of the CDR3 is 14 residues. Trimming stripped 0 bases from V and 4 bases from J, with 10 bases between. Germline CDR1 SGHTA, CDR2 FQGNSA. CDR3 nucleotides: TGTGCCAGCAGCTTAGCCTGGGCCAAATACGAGCAGTACTTC. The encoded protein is CASSLAWAKYEQYF.

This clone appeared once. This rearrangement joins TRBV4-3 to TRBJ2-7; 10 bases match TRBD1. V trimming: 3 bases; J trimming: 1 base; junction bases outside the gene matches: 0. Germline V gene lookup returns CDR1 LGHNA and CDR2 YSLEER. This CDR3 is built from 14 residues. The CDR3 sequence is CASSQGQGSYEQYF. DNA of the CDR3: TGCGCCAGCAGCCAGGGACAGGGGTCCTACGAGCAGTACTTC.

This CDR3 reads CASSLETSGIYEQYF. In nucleotides, the CDR3 is TGTGCCAGCAGCTTAGAGACTAGCGGAATTTACGAGCAGTACTTC. This chain joins TRBV13 and TRBJ2-7; TRBD2 aligns across 9 bases. The germline V gene encodes CDR1 PRHDT and CDR2 FYEKMQ (reference sequence). Losses at the gene ends were 1 base for V and 4 bases for J; bases not matched to a gene: 5. The length of the CDR3 is 15 residues.

The CDR3 DNA follows: TGTGCCAGCAGCTTATCTCCGGACGAGCAGTACTTC. It encodes CASSLSPDEQYF. The chain couples TRBV5-6 to TRBJ2-7; no firm D call. Germline loops: CDR1 SGHDT, CDR2 YYEEEE. V was trimmed by 2 bases and J by 5 bases, leaving 8 bases between them. CDR3 length equals 12 residues.

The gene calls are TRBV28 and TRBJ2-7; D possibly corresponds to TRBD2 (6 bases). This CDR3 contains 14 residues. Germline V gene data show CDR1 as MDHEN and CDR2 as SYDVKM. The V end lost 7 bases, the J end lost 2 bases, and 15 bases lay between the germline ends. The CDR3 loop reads CASNGLLVTYEQYF. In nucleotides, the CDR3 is TGTGCCAGCAATGGACTACTTGTGACCTACGAGCAGTACTTC.

In DNA, the CDR3 is TGTGCCAGCAGCCAAGATGTGACAGGGAAGGGCGAGCAGTACTTC. This sequence encodes CASSQDVTGKGEQYF. The V call is TRBV4-2, the J call TRBJ2-7; 7 bases map to TRBD1. CDR3 length: 15 amino acids. Germline V gives CDR1 LGHNA, CDR2 YNFKEQ. J lost 6 bases, V lost 0 bases, and 8 bases had no gene match.

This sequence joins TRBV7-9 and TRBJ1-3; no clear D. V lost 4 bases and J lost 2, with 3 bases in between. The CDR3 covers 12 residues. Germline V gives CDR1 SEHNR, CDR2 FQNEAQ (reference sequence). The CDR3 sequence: CASSSAGNTIYF. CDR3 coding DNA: TGTGCCAGCAGCTCGGCTGGAAACACCATATATTTT. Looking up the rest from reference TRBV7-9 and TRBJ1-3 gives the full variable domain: DTGVSQNPRHKITKRGQNVTFRCDPISEHNRLYWYRQTLGQGPEFLTYFQNEAQLEKSRLLSDRFSAERPKGSFSTLEIQRTEQGDSAMYLCASSSAGNTIYFGEGSWLTVV.

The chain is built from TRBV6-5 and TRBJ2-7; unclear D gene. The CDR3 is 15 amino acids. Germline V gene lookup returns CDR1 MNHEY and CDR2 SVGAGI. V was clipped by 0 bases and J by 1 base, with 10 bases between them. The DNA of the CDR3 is TGTGCCAGCAGTTACTCTCTGGAGTTGTCCTACGAGCAGTACTTC. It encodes CASSYSLELSYEQYF.

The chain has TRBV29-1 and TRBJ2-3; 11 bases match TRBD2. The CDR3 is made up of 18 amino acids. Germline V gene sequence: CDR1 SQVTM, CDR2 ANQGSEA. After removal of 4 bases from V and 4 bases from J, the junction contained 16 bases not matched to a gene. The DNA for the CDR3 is TGCAGCGTTGTAGGAGGCCTGGGAAATAGCGGGGGGGCAGATACGCAGTATTTT. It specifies CSVVGGLGNSGGADTQYF.

The CDR3 here is CASSPTHRGLEAFF. DNA for the CDR3: TGTGCCAGCAGTCCAACCCACAGGGGGCTCGAAGCTTTCTTT. The chain couples TRBV6-5 to TRBJ1-1; TRBD1 agrees at 9 bases. This CDR3 is built from 14 residues. Germline CDR1 MNHEY, CDR2 SVGAGI. J was trimmed by 8 bases and V by 5 bases; bases with no gene match: 9.

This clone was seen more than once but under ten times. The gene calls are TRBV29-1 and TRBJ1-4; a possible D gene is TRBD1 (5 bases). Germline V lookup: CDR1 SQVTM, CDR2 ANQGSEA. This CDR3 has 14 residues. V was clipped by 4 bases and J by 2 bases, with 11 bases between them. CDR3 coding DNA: TGCAGCGTTGGTGCGGGACCTACTAATGAAAAACTGTTTTTT. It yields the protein CSVGAGPTNEKLFF.

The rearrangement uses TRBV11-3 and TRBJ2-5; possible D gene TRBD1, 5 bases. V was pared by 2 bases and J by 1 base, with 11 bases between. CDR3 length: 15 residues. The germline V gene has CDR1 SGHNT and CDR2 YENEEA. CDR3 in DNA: TGTGCCAGCAGCTTAACCGACAGCATCCAAGAGACCCAGTACTTC. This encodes CASSLTDSIQETQYF.

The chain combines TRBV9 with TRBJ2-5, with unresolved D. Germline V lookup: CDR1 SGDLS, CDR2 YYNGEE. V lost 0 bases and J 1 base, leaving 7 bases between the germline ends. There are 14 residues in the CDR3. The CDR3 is CASSVEGGQETQYF. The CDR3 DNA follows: TGTGCCAGCAGCGTAGAAGGCGGCCAAGAGACCCAGTACTTC.

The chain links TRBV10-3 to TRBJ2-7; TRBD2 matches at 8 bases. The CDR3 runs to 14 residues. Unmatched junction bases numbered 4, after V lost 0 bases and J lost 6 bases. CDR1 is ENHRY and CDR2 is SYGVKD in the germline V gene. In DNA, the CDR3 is TGTGCCATCAGTGAGTCCCCGGGGGGGACCGAGCAGTACTTC. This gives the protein CAISESPGGTEQYF.

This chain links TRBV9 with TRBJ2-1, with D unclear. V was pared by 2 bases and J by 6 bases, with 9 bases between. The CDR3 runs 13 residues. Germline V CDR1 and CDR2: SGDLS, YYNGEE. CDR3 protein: CASSVGVGNEQFF. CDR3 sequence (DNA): TGTGCCAGCAGCGTCGGTGTTGGCAATGAGCAGTTCTTC. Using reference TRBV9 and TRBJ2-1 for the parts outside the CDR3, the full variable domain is DSGVTQTPKHLITATGQRVTLRCSPRSGDLSVYWYQQSLDQGLQFLIQYYNGEERAKGNILERFSAQQFPDLHSELNLSSLELGDSALYFCASSVGVGNEQFFGPGTRLTVL.

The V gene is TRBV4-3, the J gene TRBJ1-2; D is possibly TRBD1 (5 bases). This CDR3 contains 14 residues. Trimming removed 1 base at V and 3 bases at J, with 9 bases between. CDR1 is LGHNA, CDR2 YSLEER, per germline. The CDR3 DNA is TGCGCCAGCAGCCAAGTGGCAGGGCACTATGGCTACACCTTC. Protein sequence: CASSQVAGHYGYTF.

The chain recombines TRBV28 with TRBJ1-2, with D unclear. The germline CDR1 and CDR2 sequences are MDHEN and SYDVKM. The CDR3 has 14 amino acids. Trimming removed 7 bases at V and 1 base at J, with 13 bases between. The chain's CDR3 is CASTSGRVNYGYTF. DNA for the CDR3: TGTGCCAGCACCTCGGGAAGGGTTAACTATGGCTACACCTTC.

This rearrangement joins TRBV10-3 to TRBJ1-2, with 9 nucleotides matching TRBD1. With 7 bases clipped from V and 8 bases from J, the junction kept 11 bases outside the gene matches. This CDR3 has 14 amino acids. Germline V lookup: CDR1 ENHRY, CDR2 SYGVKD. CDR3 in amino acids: CAIIRDRVPGGYTF. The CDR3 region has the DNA TGTGCCATCATCCGGGACAGGGTCCCGGGCGGCTACACCTTC.

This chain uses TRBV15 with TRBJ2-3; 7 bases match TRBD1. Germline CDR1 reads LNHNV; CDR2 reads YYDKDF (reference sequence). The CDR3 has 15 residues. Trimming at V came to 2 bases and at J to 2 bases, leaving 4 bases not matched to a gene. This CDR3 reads CATSRYGQATDTQYF. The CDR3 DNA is TGTGCCACCAGCAGATACGGACAGGCCACAGATACGCAGTATTTT.

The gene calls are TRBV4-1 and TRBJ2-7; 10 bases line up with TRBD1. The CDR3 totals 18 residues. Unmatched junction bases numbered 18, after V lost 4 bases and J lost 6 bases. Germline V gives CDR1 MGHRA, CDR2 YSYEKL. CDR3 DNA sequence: TGCGCCAGCAGCCTTTCCCCGGATGGACAGGGGGTGGTAGGCGAGCAGTACTTC. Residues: CASSLSPDGQGVVGEQYF.